This entry features one T cell receptor (beta chain) sequence. Methods used by the authors: Reference gene primer amplification in the assay estimated nucleated cell counts. Sequenced by immunoSEQ multiplex PCR; TCRdb stores in-frame clones only, minus some. V, J and clone size reflect that table, while D and trimming were determined from the DNA. The data show a few hundred thousand clones, about 86% seen once. The data stem from a study of blood T cell repertoires in COVID-19. V shed 3 bases and J 7 bases; nucleotides not matched to a gene: 9. The CDR3 is 16 residues long. CDR1 and CDR2 (germline): SGDLS, YYNGEE.

Source material: peripheral blood. This chain uses TRBV9 with TRBJ2-2, with 10 nucleotides matching TRBD1. The receptor was isolated from a person aged 65 to 79 with COVID-19, enrolled during active disease. CDR3 coding DNA: TGTGCCAGCAGCGATTATCGACAGGGGGCTAGCGGGGAGCTGTTTTTT. It translates to CASSDYRQGASGELFF.